These 12 T cell receptor beta chains were all obtained from the same sample, sequenced in a study of cytomegalovirus exposure and HLA in healthy donors. The PCR ran on 60 Vbeta and 13 Jbeta primers. Clones were read by immunoSEQ multiplex PCR, and TCRdb kept only the in-frame ones, dropping some. The profile covers under 200,000 clones, with 82% appearing a single time and roughly 0.99% taken by the ten largest. The sequencing input was PBMCs. The receptors come from a girl between 2 and 10 years old in good health and CMV-seropositive.

The chain uses TRBV27 and TRBJ1-5; no clear D gene. The CDR3 is made up of 10 amino acids. CDR1 and CDR2 from the germline V gene are MNHEY and SMNVEV (reference sequence). CDR3 DNA: TGTTCGGTCCTGTTTCAGCCCCAGCATTTT. Amino acids: CSVLFQPQHF.

The chain combines TRBV18 with TRBJ1-5, with D possibly being TRBD1 (6 bases). Germline CDR1 is KGHSH and CDR2 is LQKENI. Trimming left V 5 bases short and J 5 bases short, with 10 bases between. There are 13 residues in the CDR3. CDR3 amino acids: CASSEGGDQPQHF. CDR3 DNA: TGTGCCAGCTCAGAAGGGGGGGATCAGCCCCAGCATTTT.

The chain combines TRBV18 with TRBJ2-5; D is unclear. Trimming took off 1 base at V and 0 bases at J, with 9 bases between the two ends. The CDR3 runs to 15 residues. CDR1 KGHSH and CDR2 LQKENI come from the germline V gene. The DNA for the CDR3 is TGTGCCAGCTCACCACTCTATTCCAACCAAGAGACCCAGTACTTC. Translating it yields CASSPLYSNQETQYF.

V is TRBV6-1 and J is TRBJ2-1; tentatively, D is TRBD1 (6 bases). With 3 bases removed from V and 2 bases from J, the gap between germline ends came to 11 bases. The CDR3 consists of 15 residues. From germline, CDR1 is MNHNS and CDR2 SASEGT. The CDR3 protein is CASSESGAPYNEQFF. In nucleotides, the CDR3 is TGTGCCAGCAGTGAGTCAGGGGCCCCCTACAATGAGCAGTTCTTC.

The chain recombines TRBV7-9 with TRBJ2-1; 7 nucleotides match TRBD2. Trimming at V came to 5 bases and at J to 9 bases, leaving 13 bases not matched to a gene. CDR1 is SEHNR, CDR2 FQNEAQ, per germline (reference sequence). This CDR3 contains 15 residues. DNA for the CDR3: TGTGCCAGCAGCCCAGAGGGGAGCGGGAAGGGTGAGCAGTTCTTC. Translated, it gives CASSPEGSGKGEQFF.

This sequence joins TRBV9 and TRBJ2-1, with a tentative D call TRBD1 (6 bases). V was trimmed by 0 bases and J by 12 bases, leaving 19 bases between them. Per germline, CDR1 SGDLS and CDR2 YYNGEE. There are 15 residues in the CDR3. The CDR3 bases are TGTGCCAGCAGCGTAGAGGCAGGGGACGGCTTCGGGCAGTTCTTC. Its translation is CASSVEAGDGFGQFF. The whole variable domain, filled in from reference TRBV9 and TRBJ2-1, reads DSGVTQTPKHLITATGQRVTLRCSPRSGDLSVYWYQQSLDQGLQFLIQYYNGEERAKGNILERFSAQQFPDLHSELNLSSLELGDSALYFCASSVEAGDGFGQFFGPGTRLTVL.

This clone is a singleton in its sample. The chain recombines TRBV28 with TRBJ1-4, with D perhaps matching TRBD1 (5 bases). Germline V gene data show CDR1 as MDHEN and CDR2 as SYDVKM. This CDR3 comprises 15 residues. V lost 1 base and J 4 bases, leaving 10 bases between the germline ends. The CDR3 coding sequence is TGTGCCAGCAGTTTATTGCGACAGATTAATGAAAAACTGTTTTTT. Protein product: CASSLLRQINEKLFF.

The chain links TRBV7-9 to TRBJ2-6; tentative D call: TRBD1 (6 bases). CDR3 length: 15 residues. Germline lookup yields CDR1 SEHNR and CDR2 FQNEAQ (reference sequence). Trimming took off 3 bases at V and 2 bases at J, with 8 bases between the two ends. The DNA of the CDR3 is TGTGCCAGCAGCTTCGAGGGGGCTGGGGCCAACGTCCTGACTTTC. Residues: CASSFEGAGANVLTF.

The table lists this clone with a count of one. The chain has TRBV5-1 and TRBJ2-1; 9 bases line up with TRBD2. This CDR3 has 15 residues. Germline V CDR1 and CDR2: SGHRS, YFSETQ. The V and J ends lost 1 base and 4 bases, in that order; junction bases with no gene match: 3. The CDR3 nucleotides are TGCGCCAGCAGCTTGAGACTAGCGGTATACAATGAGCAGTTCTTC. Encoded protein: CASSLRLAVYNEQFF.

V is TRBV5-1 and J is TRBJ2-5, with 7 nucleotides matching TRBD2. Germline CDR1 SGHRS, CDR2 YFSETQ. V was clipped by 5 bases and J by 4 bases; unmatched bases: 5. There are 13 residues in the CDR3. CDR3 in DNA: TGCGCCAGCAGTGGGGGGGATGGAGAGACCCAGTACTTC. This codes for CASSGGDGETQYF.

J is TRBJ1-5 and V is TRBV28; D remains unclear. Germline V lookup: CDR1 MDHEN, CDR2 SYDVKM. The CDR3 spans 14 residues. V was pared by 3 bases and J by 3 bases, with 9 bases between. CDR3 amino acids: CASSLSPINQPQHF. As DNA, the CDR3 is TGTGCCAGCAGTTTGAGTCCGATCAATCAGCCCCAGCATTTT.

For this clone: Mismatch with germline at one junction end may stem from a read error. The chain links TRBV6-7 to TRBJ1-5; D remains unclear. TRBV6-7 is noted as an ORF with a role that remains uncertain. This CDR3 contains 10 residues. CDR3 sequence (DNA): TGCGGCGGCATTGGTCAGCCCCAGCATTTT. It specifies CGGIGQPQHF.